These 20 T cell receptor beta chains were sequenced from one sample in a study of CD8+ T cells in alopecia areata. Investigators isolated RNA and reverse transcribed it into cDNA to act as the sequencing template. Profiling relied on immunoSEQ multiplex PCR, and the TCRdb table lists in-frame clones only, not all of them. The sample yields roughly 150,000 clones, 55% seen once. The sequencing input was CD4+ T cells sorted from blood. These receptors originate from a human donor in good health.

This clone was observed a handful of times. The rearrangement uses TRBV29-1 and TRBJ2-2, with 7 nucleotides matching TRBD2. This CDR3 spans 16 amino acids. V dropped 5 bases and J dropped 2; count of bases not matched to a gene: 11. Germline-derived CDR1 and CDR2 are SQVTM and ANQGSEA. The CDR3 nucleotides are TGCAGCGTTAGCTCGCCTCGCGGGAGAAACACCGGGGAGCTGTTTTTT. Translation: CSVSSPRGRNTGELFF.

The chain recombines TRBV29-1 with TRBJ1-1; D is possibly TRBD1 (5 bases). This CDR3 comprises 14 residues. The germline gives CDR1 SQVTM, CDR2 ANQGSEA. The V end lost 4 bases, the J end lost 1 base, and 13 bases lay between the germline ends. In DNA, the CDR3 is TGCAGCGTTGCTACAGGTCGGGCGAACACTGAAGCTTTCTTT. Its protein is CSVATGRANTEAFF.

The V gene is TRBV7-9, the J gene TRBJ2-5; either TRBD1 or TRBD2 may supply D (5 bases each). The V and J ends lost 7 bases and 4 bases respectively, with 16 bases between them. The CDR3 loop spans 14 amino acids. Germline V gene lookup returns CDR1 SEHNR and CDR2 FQNEAQ (reference sequence). CDR3 sequence reads: CASTQDPGPETQYF. For the CDR3, the DNA is TGTGCCAGCACCCAAGATCCGGGACCAGAGACCCAGTACTTC.

The rearrangement links TRBV6-5 to TRBJ1-2; D is possibly TRBD1 (5 bases). V gave up 0 bases and J gave up 1 base, with 9 bases separating them. The CDR3 consists of 15 residues. In germline, CDR1 is MNHEY, CDR2 SVGAGI. The CDR3 coding sequence is TGTGCCAGCAGTTACTCGGGCAGGGTTAACTATGGCTACACCTTC. This sequence encodes CASSYSGRVNYGYTF.

The chain is built from TRBV19 and TRBJ1-1; D unclear. Trimming removed 6 bases from V and 1 base from J, with 9 bases in between. The CDR3 is made up of 13 amino acids. The germline V gene encodes CDR1 LNHDA and CDR2 SQIVND (reference sequence). CDR3 DNA: TGTGCCAGTAGACCTTCAGCGAACACTGAAGCTTTCTTT. Amino acid sequence: CASRPSANTEAFF.

V gene TRBV29-1 combines with J gene TRBJ1-3; 7 nucleotides align to TRBD1. CDR1 and CDR2 (germline): SQVTM, ANQGSEA. CDR3 length: 14 amino acids. Losses at the gene ends were 6 bases for V and 1 base for J; bases not matched to a gene: 6. The CDR3, as DNA: TGCAGCGTGGGGACAGCTGGTTCTGGAAACACCATATATTTT. It encodes CSVGTAGSGNTIYF.

The V and J genes are TRBV6-5 and TRBJ1-2; TRBD1 is a possible D gene (5 bases). The CDR3 is made up of 15 amino acids. V lost 2 bases and J 0 bases, leaving 10 bases between the germline ends. Germline values: CDR1 MNHEY, CDR2 SVGAGI. The CDR3: CASSYAQGTNYGYTF. CDR3 DNA sequence: TGTGCCAGCAGTTACGCCCAGGGCACTAACTATGGCTACACCTTC.

This sequence joins TRBV2 and TRBJ1-5, with D tentatively TRBD1 (6 bases). V lost 11 bases, J lost 6 bases, and 17 bases lay in between. The CDR3 is made up of 13 amino acids. Germline CDR1 is SNHLY and CDR2 is FYNNEI. CDR3: CAGLQGAGQPQHF. DNA of the CDR3: TGTGCCGGCCTACAGGGTGCGGGTCAGCCCCAGCATTTT.

There are many counts of this clone. The chain has TRBV5-1 and TRBJ2-1, with 9 bases matching TRBD1. Germline V gene sequence: CDR1 SGHRS, CDR2 YFSETQ. The trim removed 5 bases at V and 8 bases at J, leaving 2 bases unmatched. The CDR3 totals 12 residues. The CDR3 nucleotides are TGCGCCAGCAGACGGACAGGGGATGAGCAGTTCTTC. It is translated as CASRRTGDEQFF.

CDR3 protein: CASSHQRKLARNTIYF. CDR3 bases: TGCGCCAGCAGTCATCAAAGGAAACTGGCCAGAAACACCATATATTTT. The V gene is TRBV23-1, the J gene TRBJ1-3, with D unresolved. TRBV23-1 is classed as an ORF, of uncertain function. This CDR3 has 16 residues. Between the trimmed V and J ends, which lost 3 bases and 5 bases, there was a span of 17 bases.

This chain links TRBV27 with TRBJ1-2, with 8 bases aligning to TRBD1. The CDR3 extends over 14 amino acids. V was pared by 6 bases and J by 2 bases, with 5 bases of the junction left unmatched. Germline CDR1 MNHEY, CDR2 SMNVEV (reference sequence). CDR3 in DNA: TGTGCCAGCAGCCCGACAGGGGACAACTATGGCTACACCTTC. This encodes CASSPTGDNYGYTF.

This clone was recorded a few times. The chain recombines TRBV20-1 with TRBJ1-2; perhaps TRBD1 as D (5 bases). The CDR3 length is 10 residues. Trimming left V 6 bases short and J 8 bases short, with 10 bases between. Germline V CDR1 and CDR2: DFQATT, SNEGSKA (reference sequence). The CDR3 here is CSAGAEGYTF. CDR3 sequence (DNA): TGCAGTGCAGGGGCGGAAGGCTACACCTTC.

The chain is built from TRBV5-1 and TRBJ2-1, with TRBD2 matching 8 bases. V lost 1 base, J lost 3 bases, and 3 bases stayed unmatched. Germline loops: CDR1 SGHRS, CDR2 YFSETQ. CDR3 size: 15 residues. The CDR3 is CASSLMTSVYNEQFF. CDR3 nucleotides: TGCGCCAGCAGCTTGATGACTAGCGTCTACAATGAGCAGTTCTTC. The complete variable domain, with remaining parts taken from reference TRBV5-1 and TRBJ2-1, reads KAGVTQTPRYLIKTRGQQVTLSCSPISGHRSVSWYQQTPGQGLQFLFEYFSETQRNKGNFPGRFSGRQFSNSRSEMNVSTLELGDSALYLCASSLMTSVYNEQFFGPGTRLTVL.

This clone appeared once. The chain combines TRBV28 with TRBJ2-5; the match to TRBD1 covers 8 bases. The CDR3 contains 13 residues. Germline CDR1 and CDR2: MDHEN and SYDVKM. The ends lost 6 bases at V and 5 bases at J; junction bases unmatched: 5. The CDR3 DNA reads TGTGCCAGCAGCCAGGGGGCGGAGGAGACCCAGTACTTC. This translates into CASSQGAEETQYF.

The chain couples TRBV5-1 to TRBJ2-2; D possibly corresponds to TRBD2 (5 bases). In germline, CDR1 is SGHRS, CDR2 YFSETQ. This CDR3 contains 16 residues. V lost 1 base and J 0 bases, leaving 10 bases between the germline ends. The CDR3 nucleotides read TGCGCCAGCAGCTTGAGAGGGCGCGCGAACACCGGGGAGCTGTTTTTT. It translates to CASSLRGRANTGELFF. Together with reference TRBV5-1 and TRBJ2-2, the CDR3 gives the full variable domain: KAGVTQTPRYLIKTRGQQVTLSCSPISGHRSVSWYQQTPGQGLQFLFEYFSETQRNKGNFPGRFSGRQFSNSRSEMNVSTLELGDSALYLCASSLRGRANTGELFFGEGSRLTVL.

This clone was picked up one time. This sequence joins TRBV4-1 and TRBJ2-3; D tentatively reads TRBD1 or TRBD2 (5 bases each). The V end was cut by 0 bases, the J end by 2 bases, with 15 bases between. Germline CDR1 is MGHRA and CDR2 is YSYEKL. This CDR3 has 17 amino acids. CDR3: CASSQENAGTTTDTQYF. The CDR3 DNA reads as TGCGCCAGCAGCCAAGAAAATGCAGGGACCACCACAGATACGCAGTATTTT.

The chain has TRBV2 and TRBJ1-4; 8 bases agree with TRBD1. This CDR3 contains 15 residues. From germline, CDR1 is SNHLY and CDR2 FYNNEI. The junction had 7 bases not matched to a gene; V was cut back by 5 bases and J by 5 bases. The CDR3, as DNA: TGTGCCAGCAGTAGAACCCAGGGGGCGAATGAAAAACTGTTTTTT. Translating it yields CASSRTQGANEKLFF.

This clone was seen a handful of times. The CDR3 nucleotides are TGTGCCACCAGCGAACGGACTAGCGGTAATCGGAATGAGCAGTTCTTC. This translates into CATSERTSGNRNEQFF. The V and J genes are TRBV15 and TRBJ2-1; 10 nucleotides line up with TRBD2. Germline assignment: CDR1 LNHNV and CDR2 YYDKDF (reference sequence). The CDR3 is 16 amino acids. With 5 bases clipped from V and 7 bases from J, the junction kept 11 bases outside the gene matches.

This chain links TRBV29-1 with TRBJ1-1, with D unclear. This CDR3 has 13 amino acids. V was cut by 6 bases and J by 3 bases, with 14 bases left in between. CDR1 and CDR2 (germline): SQVTM, ANQGSEA. The CDR3 nucleotides read TGCAGCGTGAGTACGGCCCTGGACACTGAAGCTTTCTTT. Protein sequence: CSVSTALDTEAFF.

V gene TRBV7-3 combines with J gene TRBJ1-1; D is ambiguous. V dropped 2 bases and J dropped 4 bases, with 8 bases sitting between them. This CDR3 contains 13 residues. CDR1 SGHTA and CDR2 FQGTGA come from the germline V gene. The CDR3 loop reads CASSLYEGTEAFF. The CDR3, as DNA: TGTGCCAGCAGCTTATATGAAGGCACTGAAGCTTTCTTT.